This note documents a single T cell receptor (beta chain) sequence. Its target is not known. V dropped 1 base and J dropped 4 bases, with 11 bases sitting between them. This CDR3 is built from 14 residues. Germline CDR1 SGHNT, CDR2 YYREEE (reference sequence). TCRdb's copy holds only in-frame clones and misses some; the assay was immunoSEQ multiplex PCR. The sample lists roughly 20,000 clones, 84% occurring once. The record originates from a study of T cell responses to AZD1222 COVID-19 vaccine. Findings of the study overall: Most donors were white British and more were female, and clonal diversity was possibly underestimated.

The rearrangement links TRBV5-4 to TRBJ1-1; possibly TRBD1 for D (6 bases). The TCR originated in an adult who received the AZD1222 COVID-19 vaccine. The sample was peripheral blood, taken 28 days after the second AZD1222 dose. The CDR3 reads CASSLNRGGTEAFF. The CDR3 DNA reads TGTGCCAGCAGCTTGAATAGGGGGGGCACTGAAGCTTTCTTT.